This passage covers 21 T cell receptor beta chains from one sample sequenced in a study of OX40 agonist ivuxolimab in advanced cancers. Some clones are missing from TCRdb's copy, which holds only in-frame ones; the method was immunoSEQ multiplex PCR. The sample lists tens of thousands of clones, roughly nine tenths occurring once. Material: CD4+ or CD8+ T cells sorted from blood, obtained in a trial of the OX40 agonist ivuxolimab. The receptors stem from an adult with an advanced solid tumor such as melanoma, head and neck, liver or kidney cancer.

J is TRBJ2-6 and V is TRBV10-3; either TRBD1 or TRBD2 may fit D (5 bases each). V was trimmed by 3 bases and J by 0 bases, leaving 15 bases between them. This CDR3 is built from 18 residues. CDR1 and CDR2 (germline): ENHRY, SYGVKD. The CDR3 sequence: CAISDGAVRTSGANVLTF. The CDR3 coding sequence is TGTGCCATCAGTGACGGGGCAGTCAGGACCTCTGGGGCCAACGTCCTGACTTTC.

The genes are TRBV5-1 and TRBJ1-5; weak D call: TRBD1 (6 bases). This CDR3 comprises 15 residues. CDR1 is SGHRS, CDR2 YFSETQ, per germline. V lost 4 bases, J lost 2 bases, and 13 bases lay in between. CDR3 protein: CASSPVGGGNQPQHF. CDR3 DNA: TGCGCCAGCAGCCCCGTCGGGGGCGGCAATCAGCCCCAGCATTTT.

The chain uses TRBV7-6 and TRBJ2-7; no reliable D call. Germline CDR1 and CDR2: SGHVS and FNYEAQ. With 2 bases removed from V and 2 bases from J, the gap between germline ends came to 10 bases. The CDR3 is made up of 14 amino acids. The CDR3 nucleotides are TGTGCCAGCAGCTTATGGCCGGAACCCTACGAGCAGTACTTC. Translated, it gives CASSLWPEPYEQYF.

This rearrangement joins TRBV27 to TRBJ2-2, with 8 bases aligning to TRBD2. The CDR3 loop spans 18 amino acids. CDR1 and CDR2 from the germline V gene are MNHEY and SMNVEV (reference sequence). With 8 bases clipped from V and 8 bases from J, the junction kept 22 bases outside the gene matches. The CDR3 bases are TGTGCCAGCGGTTCTAGCGGGCGGAACCTTAAAACACCGGGGGAGCTGTTTTTT. This encodes CASGSSGRNLKTPGELFF.

The chain couples TRBV5-1 to TRBJ2-7; D is possibly TRBD2 (5 bases). Trimming left V 2 bases short and J 0 bases short, with 9 bases between. The CDR3 is 14 amino acids. Germline V gene sequence: CDR1 SGHRS, CDR2 YFSETQ. The CDR3: CASSFSGSSYEQYF. The CDR3, as DNA: TGCGCCAGCAGCTTTAGTGGGAGCTCCTACGAGCAGTACTTC.

There are a few counts of this clone. This chain connects TRBV4-1 to TRBJ2-5; D remains ambiguous. Trimming shortened V by 4 bases and J by 5 bases, and 8 bases separated the two germline ends. This CDR3 is built from 12 residues. CDR1 is MGHRA and CDR2 is YSYEKL in the germline V gene. The CDR3 coding sequence is TGCGCCAGCAGCCGACTGGGGGAGACCCAGTACTTC. Its translation: CASSRLGETQYF.

J is TRBJ2-7 and V is TRBV28; D not resolved. The CDR3 loop spans 11 amino acids. With 4 bases removed from V and 2 bases from J, the gap between germline ends came to 3 bases. The germline V gene encodes CDR1 MDHEN and CDR2 SYDVKM. CDR3 coding DNA: TGTGCCAGCAGTTCTACCTACGAGCAGTACTTC. Encoded protein: CASSSTYEQYF.

V is TRBV6-1 and J is TRBJ1-2, with a weak D call TRBD1 (5 bases). CDR1 is MNHNS and CDR2 is SASEGT in the germline V gene. The CDR3 contains 13 residues. Trimming removed 8 bases at V and 4 bases at J, with 14 bases between. CDR3 protein: CASSRAGPYGYTF. As DNA, the CDR3 is TGTGCCAGCTCCAGGGCTGGGCCCTATGGCTACACCTTC.

This sequence joins TRBV9 and TRBJ1-4; perhaps TRBD1 as D (6 bases). The CDR3 contains 16 residues. Trimming cost V 4 bases and J 8 bases, with 21 bases left between them. The germline V gene has CDR1 SGDLS and CDR2 YYNGEE. The CDR3 is CASSREVGGNQEKLFF. The CDR3 DNA follows: TGTGCCAGCAGCAGAGAGGTAGGGGGAAACCAAGAAAAACTGTTTTTT.

This rearrangement joins TRBV19 to TRBJ2-4; 8 bases are a match to TRBD2. The CDR3 is made up of 16 amino acids. The trim removed 4 bases at V and 3 bases at J, leaving 8 bases unmatched. Germline-derived CDR1 and CDR2 are LNHDA and SQIVND (reference sequence). CDR3 sequence (DNA): TGTGCCAGTAGTACCTACGGACTAGCCGACAAAAACATTCAGTACTTC. Translation gives CASSTYGLADKNIQYF.

The chain couples TRBV5-1 to TRBJ2-2; tentatively, D is TRBD1 (5 bases). This CDR3 is built from 15 residues. With 1 base removed from V and 6 bases from J, the gap between germline ends came to 13 bases. Germline V gene sequence: CDR1 SGHRS, CDR2 YFSETQ. CDR3 in DNA: TGCGCCAGCAGCTTGTGGCAGGGAAGGTCCGGGGAGCTGTTTTTT. This encodes CASSLWQGRSGELFF.

J is TRBJ2-5 and V is TRBV11-3; TRBD1 agrees at 7 bases. V was pared by 5 bases and J by 1 base, with 4 bases of the junction left unmatched. This CDR3 has 14 amino acids. The V gene's germline CDR1 is SGHNT and CDR2 YENEEA. CDR3 protein: CASSPRDSQETQYF. CDR3 bases: TGTGCCAGCAGCCCCCGGGACAGCCAAGAGACCCAGTACTTC.

The CDR3 sequence: CASSPPIESDSYNEQFF. CDR3 nucleotides: TGTGCCAGCTCACCACCAATCGAGAGTGACTCCTACAATGAGCAGTTCTTC. The chain combines TRBV18 with TRBJ2-1, with no clear D. V dropped 0 bases and J dropped 0 bases, with 12 bases sitting between them. Germline CDR1 reads KGHSH; CDR2 reads LQKENI. The CDR3 is 17 amino acids.

This rearrangement joins TRBV5-1 to TRBJ1-1, with D possibly TRBD1 on 6 matching bases. V dropped 0 bases and J dropped 4 bases, with 13 bases sitting between them. The CDR3 has 15 residues. Germline lookup yields CDR1 SGHRS and CDR2 YFSETQ. The CDR3 region is CASSLERTELTEAFF. In DNA, the CDR3 is TGCGCCAGCAGCTTGGAACGGACAGAGCTCACTGAAGCTTTCTTT.

This clone has a single count. The chain is built from TRBV7-9 and TRBJ1-1, with TRBD1 matching over 7 bases. The CDR3 runs to 15 residues. Trimming at V came to 5 bases and at J to 0 bases, leaving 6 bases not matched to a gene. The germline gives CDR1 SEHNR, CDR2 FQNEAQ (reference sequence). In DNA form, the CDR3 reads TGTGCCAGCAGCCCCTGGACAGGATTGAACACTGAAGCTTTCTTT. Protein sequence: CASSPWTGLNTEAFF.

On this clone: A read error may account for a junction end that differs from germline. The V call is TRBV28, the J call TRBJ2-5; 10 bases are shared with TRBD2. Germline CDR1 reads MDHEN; CDR2 reads SYDVKM. The CDR3 loop spans 13 amino acids. Here the CDR3 DNA reads TGTGCCGGCAGCGGGGGGGGTATAGAGACCCAGTACTTC. Protein: CAGSGGGIETQYF.

The chain couples TRBV21-1 to TRBJ2-1; the table's D call, TRBD2, has no DNA check behind it. TRBV21-1 constitutes a pseudogene. The CDR3 extends over 16 amino acids. In DNA, the CDR3 is TGTGCCAGCAGCAAAATCAAGCGGGGACCCAACAATGAGCAGTTCTTC. As protein: CASSKIKRGPNNEQFF.

The gene calls are TRBV5-1 and TRBJ2-3, with a weak D call TRBD2 (5 bases). The V end lost 1 base, the J end lost 4 bases, and 16 bases lay between the germline ends. The CDR3 sequence is 16 residues long. The germline V gene encodes CDR1 SGHRS and CDR2 YFSETQ. CDR3 sequence (DNA): TGCGCCAGCAGCTTGCTGTCGGGAACTGTCGCAGATACGCAGTATTTT. Its protein product is CASSLLSGTVADTQYF.

The rearrangement uses TRBV9 and TRBJ2-3, with 13 bases aligning to TRBD2. The CDR3 spans 17 residues. V was clipped by 4 bases and J by 6 bases; unmatched bases: 11. From germline, CDR1 is SGDLS and CDR2 YYNGEE. The CDR3 sequence: CASSKTGTSGTYDTQYF. The CDR3, as DNA: TGTGCCAGCAGCAAGACGGGGACTAGCGGGACCTATGATACGCAGTATTTT.

This rearrangement joins TRBV28 to TRBJ2-3; TRBD2 aligns across 8 bases. J gave up 6 bases and V 9 bases, and 14 bases lay outside the gene matches. Germline V CDR1 and CDR2: MDHEN, SYDVKM. CDR3 size: 15 residues. CDR3 sequence: CASPPGLAAADTQYF. The CDR3 nucleotides are TGTGCCAGTCCCCCAGGACTAGCCGCGGCCGATACGCAGTATTTT. Filled out from reference TRBV28 and TRBJ2-3, the complete variable domain reads DVKVTQSSRYLVKRTGEKVFLECVQDMDHENMFWYRQDPGLGLRLIYFSYDVKMKEKGDIPEGYSVSREKKERFSLILESASTNQTSMYLCASPPGLAAADTQYFGPGTRLTVL.

The chain links TRBV15 to TRBJ2-7, with TRBD2 identical over 8 bases. The V gene end was trimmed by 3 bases and the J gene end by 1 base; junction bases not matched to a gene: 8. This CDR3 has 16 amino acids. In germline, CDR1 is LNHNV, CDR2 YYDKDF (reference sequence). Written as DNA, the CDR3 is TGTGCCACCAGCAGGGCCGGAGTAGCGGGATCCTACGAGCAGTACTTC. Translating gives CATSRAGVAGSYEQYF.